One T cell receptor beta chain is described in this entry. Germline CDR1 and CDR2: LGHNA and YNFKEQ. The CDR3 length is 16 residues. V lost 1 base and J lost 0, with 12 bases in between. This sample was taken from a study of control samples from healthy donors and cancer patients. The data were produced by immunoSEQ multiplex PCR, yet TCRdb's version contains in-frame clones alone and is incomplete. Altogether 180,000 or so clones are present, about 94% being singletons, with the ten largest covering roughly 3.9%. The material sequenced was blood. The sequence came from a woman aged 55-70 years in good health. This chain connects TRBV4-2 to TRBJ1-2; unclear D gene. In DNA, the CDR3 is TGTGCCAGCAGCCAAGCCCGAACAGAAACTAACTATGGCTACACCTTC. It is translated as CASSQARTETNYGYTF.